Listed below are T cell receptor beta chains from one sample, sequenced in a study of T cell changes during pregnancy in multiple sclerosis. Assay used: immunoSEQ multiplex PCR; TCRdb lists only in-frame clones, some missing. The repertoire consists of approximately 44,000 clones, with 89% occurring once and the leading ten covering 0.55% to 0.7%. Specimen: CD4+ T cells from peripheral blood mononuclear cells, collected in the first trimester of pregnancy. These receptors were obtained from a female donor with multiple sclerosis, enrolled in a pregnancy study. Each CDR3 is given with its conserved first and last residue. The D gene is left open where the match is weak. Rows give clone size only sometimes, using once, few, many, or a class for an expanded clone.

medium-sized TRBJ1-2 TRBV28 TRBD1 TGTGCCAGCAAGGAGGGGGCGCTGGACGGCTACACCTTC CASKEGALDGYTF
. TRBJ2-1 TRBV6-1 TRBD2 TGTGCCAGCAAAGAACTAGCGGGTTATGAGCAGTTCTTC CASKELAGYEQFF
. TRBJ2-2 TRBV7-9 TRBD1 TGTGCCAGCAGTGAACAGGGGACGGTGGCCACCGGGGAGCTGTTTTTT CASSEQGTVATGELFF
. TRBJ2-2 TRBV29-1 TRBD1 TGCAGCGGATCGGGGACAGGGATTCCCGGGGAGCTGTTTTTT CSGSGTGIPGELFF
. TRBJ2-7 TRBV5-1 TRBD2 TGCGCCAGCAGCAAACAGACGACTAGCGGGAGTATGAACGAGCAGTACTTC CASSKQTTSGSMNEQYF
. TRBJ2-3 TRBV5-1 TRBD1 TGCGCCAGCAGCTGGACAGGAACTAGCACAGATACGCAGTATTTT CASSWTGTSTDTQYF
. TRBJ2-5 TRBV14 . TGTGCCAGCAGCCAAGGGGGGCTCCAAGAGACCCAGTACTTC CASSQGGLQETQYF
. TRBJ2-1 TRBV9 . TGTGCCAGCAGCGCCCGGGGAGGTAACAATGAGCAGTTCTTC CASSARGGNNEQFF
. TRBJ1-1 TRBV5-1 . TGCGCCAGCAGCCTAAACTCACAGGTTCACACTGAAGCTTTCTTT CASSLNSQVHTEAFF
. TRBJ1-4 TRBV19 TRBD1 TGTGCCAGTAGCAGGACAGGGGGGTCAACTAATGAAAAACTGTTTTTT CASSRTGGSTNEKLFF
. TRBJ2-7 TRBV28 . TGTGCCACCCGTGCGTTGTACGAGCAGTACTTC CATRALYEQYF
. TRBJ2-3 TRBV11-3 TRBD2 TGTGCCAGCAGCTTAGATACGGTGGGAGGGCTCTCAGATACGCAGTATTTT CASSLDTVGGLSDTQYF
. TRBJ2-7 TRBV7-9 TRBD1 TGTGCCAGCAGCCTCCGGGACAGTTCCTACGAGCAGTACTTC CASSLRDSSYEQYF
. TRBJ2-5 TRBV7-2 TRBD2 TGTGCCAGCAGCTTGGCGGGAGACCAAGAGACCCAGTACTTC CASSLAGDQETQYF
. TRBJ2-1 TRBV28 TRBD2 TGTGCCAGCAGTGAGACTAGCGGGTACAATGAGCAGTTCTTC CASSETSGYNEQFF
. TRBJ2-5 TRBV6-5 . TGTGCCAGCAGTTACGTTGGAGGCGGAGCGAAAGAGACCCAGTACTTC CASSYVGGGAKETQYF
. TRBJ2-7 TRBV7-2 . TGTGCCAGCAGCGGTGACAGTTACGAGCAGTACTTC CASSGDSYEQYF
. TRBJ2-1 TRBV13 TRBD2 TGTGCCAGCAGCCTCCTTGTGACTAGCGGGAATGAGCAGTTCTTC CASSLLVTSGNEQFF
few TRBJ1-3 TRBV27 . TGTGCCAGCAGTTCGCCCCCCGGTAATGGAAACACCATATATTTT CASSSPPGNGNTIYF
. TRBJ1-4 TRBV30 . TGTGCCTGGGGACTAATGGAGACCGGAGTAAAGGGCGAAAAACTGTTTTTT CAWGLMETGVKGEKLFF
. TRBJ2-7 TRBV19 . TGTGCCAGTACCGGGACAGGGTCGGGTAGCGGGACCTACGAGCAGTACTTC CASTGTGSGSGTYEQYF
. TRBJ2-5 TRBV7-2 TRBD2 TGTGCCAGCAGCCCGGGCGGACTAGCGGGAGTGGAGACCCAGTACTTC CASSPGGLAGVETQYF
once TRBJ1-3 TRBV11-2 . TGTGCCAGCAGCAACTCGAGGGGAAACACCATATATTTT CASSNSRGNTIYF
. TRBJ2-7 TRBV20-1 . TGCAGTGCTAGAGAATTATACGAGCAGTACTTC CSARELYEQYF
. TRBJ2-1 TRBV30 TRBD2 TGTGCCTGGACCTCACTAGCGGGAGTGGGTGAGCAGTTCTTC CAWTSLAGVGEQFF
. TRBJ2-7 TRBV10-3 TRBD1 TGTGCCATCAGTTTGACAGGGAACGAGCAGTACTTC CAISLTGNEQYF